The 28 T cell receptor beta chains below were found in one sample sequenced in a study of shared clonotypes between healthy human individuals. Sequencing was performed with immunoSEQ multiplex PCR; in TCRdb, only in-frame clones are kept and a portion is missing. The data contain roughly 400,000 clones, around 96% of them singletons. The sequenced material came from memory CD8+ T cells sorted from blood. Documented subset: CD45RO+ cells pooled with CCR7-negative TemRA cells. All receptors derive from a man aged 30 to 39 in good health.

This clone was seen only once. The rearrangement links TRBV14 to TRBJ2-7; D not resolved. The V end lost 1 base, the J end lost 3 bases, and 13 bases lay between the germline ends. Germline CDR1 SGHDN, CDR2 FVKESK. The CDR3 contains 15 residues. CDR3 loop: CASSQGPSSIYEQYF. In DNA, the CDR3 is TGTGCCAGCAGCCAAGGGCCCAGTTCTATCTACGAGCAGTACTTC.

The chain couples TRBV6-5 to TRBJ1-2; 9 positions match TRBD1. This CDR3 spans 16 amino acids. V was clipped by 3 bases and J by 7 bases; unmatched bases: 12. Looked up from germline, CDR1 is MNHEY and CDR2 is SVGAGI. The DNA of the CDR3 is TGTGCCAGCAGTTATAAGGGAATACAGGGGGCCGGTGGCTACACCTTC. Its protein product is CASSYKGIQGAGGYTF.

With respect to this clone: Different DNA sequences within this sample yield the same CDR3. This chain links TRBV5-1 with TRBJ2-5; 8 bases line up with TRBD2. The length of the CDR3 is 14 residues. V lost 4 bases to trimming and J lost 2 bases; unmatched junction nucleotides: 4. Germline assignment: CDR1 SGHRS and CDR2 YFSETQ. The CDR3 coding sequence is TGCGCCAGCAGCCTCGGGGGGGTTCAAGAGACCCAGTACTTC. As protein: CASSLGGVQETQYF.

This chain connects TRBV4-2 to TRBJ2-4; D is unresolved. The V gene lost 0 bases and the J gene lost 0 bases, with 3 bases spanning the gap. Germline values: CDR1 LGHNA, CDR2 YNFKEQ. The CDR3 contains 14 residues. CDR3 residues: CASSQEVAKNIQYF. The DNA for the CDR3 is TGTGCCAGCAGCCAAGAAGTAGCCAAAAACATTCAGTACTTC.

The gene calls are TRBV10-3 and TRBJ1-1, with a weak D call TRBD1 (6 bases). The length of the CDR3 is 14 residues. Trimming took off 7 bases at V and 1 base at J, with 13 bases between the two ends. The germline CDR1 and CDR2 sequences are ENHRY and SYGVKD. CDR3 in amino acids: CAIKKGQSNTEAFF. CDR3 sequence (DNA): TGTGCCATCAAGAAAGGACAGTCGAACACTGAAGCTTTCTTT.

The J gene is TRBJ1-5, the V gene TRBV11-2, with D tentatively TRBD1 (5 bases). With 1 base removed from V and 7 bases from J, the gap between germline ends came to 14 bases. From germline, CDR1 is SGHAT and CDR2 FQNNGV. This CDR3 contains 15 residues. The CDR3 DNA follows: TGTGCCAGCAGCTTAGGGCCGGGACGTCAACAGCCCCAGCATTTT. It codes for CASSLGPGRQQPQHF.

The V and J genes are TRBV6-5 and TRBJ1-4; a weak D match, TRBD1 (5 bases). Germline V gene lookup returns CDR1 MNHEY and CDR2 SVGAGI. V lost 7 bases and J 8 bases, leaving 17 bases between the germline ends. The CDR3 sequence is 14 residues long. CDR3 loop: CASKDGATQEKLFF. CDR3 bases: TGTGCCAGCAAGGACGGGGCCACCCAAGAAAAACTGTTTTTT.

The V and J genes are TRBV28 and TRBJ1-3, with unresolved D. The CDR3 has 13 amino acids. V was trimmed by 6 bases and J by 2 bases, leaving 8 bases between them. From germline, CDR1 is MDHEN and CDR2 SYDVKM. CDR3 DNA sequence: TGTGCCAGCAGCTCCCCCCCTGGAAACACCATATATTTT. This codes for CASSSPPGNTIYF.

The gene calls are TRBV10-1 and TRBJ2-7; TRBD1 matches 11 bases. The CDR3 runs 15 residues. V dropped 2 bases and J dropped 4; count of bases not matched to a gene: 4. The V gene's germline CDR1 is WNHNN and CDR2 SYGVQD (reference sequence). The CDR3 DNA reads TGCGCCAGCAGTGAGGGACAGGGGGCGAGGTACGAGCAGTACTTC. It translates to CASSEGQGARYEQYF.

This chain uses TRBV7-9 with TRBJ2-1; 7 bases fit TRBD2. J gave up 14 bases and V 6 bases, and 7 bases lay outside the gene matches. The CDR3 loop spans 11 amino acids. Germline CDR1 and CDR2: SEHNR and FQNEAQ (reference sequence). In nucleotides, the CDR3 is TGTGCCAGCAGGGTTGGGGACTACGAGTTCTTC. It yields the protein CASRVGDYEFF.

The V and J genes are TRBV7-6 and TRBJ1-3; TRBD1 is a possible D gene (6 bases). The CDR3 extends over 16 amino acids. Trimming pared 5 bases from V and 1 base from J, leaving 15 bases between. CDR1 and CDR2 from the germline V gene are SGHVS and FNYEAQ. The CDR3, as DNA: TGTGCCAGCAGCCCCGGACAGCGGGTTTCTGGAAACACCATATATTTT. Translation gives CASSPGQRVSGNTIYF.

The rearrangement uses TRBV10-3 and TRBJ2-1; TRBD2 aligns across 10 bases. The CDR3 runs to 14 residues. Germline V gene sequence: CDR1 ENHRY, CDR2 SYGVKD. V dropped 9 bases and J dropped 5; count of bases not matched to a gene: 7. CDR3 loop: CAITSGRANNEQFF. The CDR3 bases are TGTGCCATTACAAGCGGGAGGGCGAACAATGAGCAGTTCTTC.

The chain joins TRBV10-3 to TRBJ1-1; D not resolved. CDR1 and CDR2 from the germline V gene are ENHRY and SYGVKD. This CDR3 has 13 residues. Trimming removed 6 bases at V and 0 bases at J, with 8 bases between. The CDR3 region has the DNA TGTGCCATCAGGCCAGACCTGAACACTGAAGCTTTCTTT. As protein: CAIRPDLNTEAFF.

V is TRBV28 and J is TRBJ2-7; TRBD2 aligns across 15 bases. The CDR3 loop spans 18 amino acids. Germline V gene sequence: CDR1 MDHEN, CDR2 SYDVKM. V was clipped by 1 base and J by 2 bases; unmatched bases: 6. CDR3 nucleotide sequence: TGTGCCAGCAGTTTATACGGACTAGCGGGAGGGCCCCCCTACGAGCAGTACTTC. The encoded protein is CASSLYGLAGGPPYEQYF.

This CDR3 reads CASSPPGLAEFFTGELFF. As DNA, the CDR3 is TGTGCCAGCAGCCCTCCGGGACTAGCGGAATTTTTCACCGGGGAGCTGTTTTTT. This rearrangement joins TRBV13 to TRBJ2-2, with TRBD2 matching over 11 bases. Germline V gives CDR1 PRHDT, CDR2 FYEKMQ (reference sequence). V was pared by 5 bases and J by 4 bases, with 12 bases of the junction left unmatched. This CDR3 region has 18 residues. Full variable domain (missing parts from reference TRBV13 and TRBJ2-2): AAGVIQSPRHLIKEKRETATLKCYPIPRHDTVYWYQQGPGQDPQFLISFYEKMQSDKGSIPDRFSAQQFSDYHSELNMSSLELGDSALYFCASSPPGLAEFFTGELFFGEGSRLTVL.

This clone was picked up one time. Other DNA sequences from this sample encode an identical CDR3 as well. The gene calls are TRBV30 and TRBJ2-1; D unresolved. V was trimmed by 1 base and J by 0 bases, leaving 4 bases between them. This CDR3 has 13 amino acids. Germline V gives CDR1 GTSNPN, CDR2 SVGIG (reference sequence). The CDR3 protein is CAWSAGSYNEQFF. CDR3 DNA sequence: TGTGCCTGGAGTGCGGGCTCCTACAATGAGCAGTTCTTC.

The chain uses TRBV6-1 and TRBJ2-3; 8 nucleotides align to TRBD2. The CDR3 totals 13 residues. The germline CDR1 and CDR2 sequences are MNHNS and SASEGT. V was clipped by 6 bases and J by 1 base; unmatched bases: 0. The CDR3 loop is CASRLAGTDTQYF. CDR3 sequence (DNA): TGTGCCAGCAGACTAGCGGGCACAGATACGCAGTATTTT.

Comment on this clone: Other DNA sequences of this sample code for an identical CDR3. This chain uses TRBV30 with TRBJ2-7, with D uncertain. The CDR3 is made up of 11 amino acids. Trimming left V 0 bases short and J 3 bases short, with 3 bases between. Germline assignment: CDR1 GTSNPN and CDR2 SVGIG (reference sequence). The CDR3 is CAWSVSYEQYF. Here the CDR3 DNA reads TGTGCCTGGAGTGTAAGCTACGAGCAGTACTTC.

The CDR3 is CASSPTGNTEAFF. As DNA, the CDR3 is TGTGCCAGCAGCCCGACAGGGAACACTGAAGCTTTCTTT. The chain employs TRBV9 and TRBJ1-1, with D tentatively TRBD1 (6 bases). Trimming stripped 4 bases from V and 1 base from J, with 8 bases between. There are 13 residues in the CDR3. Per the germline V gene, CDR1 is SGDLS and CDR2 is YYNGEE.

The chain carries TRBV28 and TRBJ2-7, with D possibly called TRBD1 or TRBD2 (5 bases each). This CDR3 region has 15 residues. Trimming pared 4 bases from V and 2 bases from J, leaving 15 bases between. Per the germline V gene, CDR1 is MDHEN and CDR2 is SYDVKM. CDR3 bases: TGTGCCAGCAGTTCAGGGACGGTGTCGGCCTACGAGCAGTACTTC. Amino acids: CASSSGTVSAYEQYF.

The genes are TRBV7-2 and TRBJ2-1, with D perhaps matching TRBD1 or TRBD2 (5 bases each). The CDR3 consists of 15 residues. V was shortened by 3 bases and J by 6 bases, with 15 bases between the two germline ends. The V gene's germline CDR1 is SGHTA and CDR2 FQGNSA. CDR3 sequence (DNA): TGTGCCAGCAGCTTTACCGGGACGGCAGGCAATGAGCAGTTCTTC. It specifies CASSFTGTAGNEQFF.

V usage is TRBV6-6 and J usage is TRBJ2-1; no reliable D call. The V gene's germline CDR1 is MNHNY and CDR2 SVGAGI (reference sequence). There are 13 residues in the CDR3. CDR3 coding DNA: TGTGCTTTTAGAGACCCAAAAATCAATGAGCAGTTCTTC. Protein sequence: CAFRDPKINEQFF.

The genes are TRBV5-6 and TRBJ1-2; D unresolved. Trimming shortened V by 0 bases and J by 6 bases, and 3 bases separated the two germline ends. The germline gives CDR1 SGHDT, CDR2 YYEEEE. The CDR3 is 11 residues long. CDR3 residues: CASSLGHGYTF. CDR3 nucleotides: TGTGCCAGCAGCTTGGGGCATGGCTACACCTTC.

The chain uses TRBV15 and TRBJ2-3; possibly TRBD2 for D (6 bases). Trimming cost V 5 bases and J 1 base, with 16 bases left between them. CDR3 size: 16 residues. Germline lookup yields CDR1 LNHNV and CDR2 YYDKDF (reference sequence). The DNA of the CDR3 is TGTGCCACCAGCGGGGGGTCACTTGGCGGCACAGATACGCAGTATTTT. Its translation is CATSGGSLGGTDTQYF.

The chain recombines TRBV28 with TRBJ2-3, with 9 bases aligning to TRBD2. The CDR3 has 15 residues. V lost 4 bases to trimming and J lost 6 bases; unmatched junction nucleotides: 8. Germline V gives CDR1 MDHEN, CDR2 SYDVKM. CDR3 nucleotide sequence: TGTGCCAGCAGTTACAGGACACTAGCGGGCGATACGCAGTATTTT. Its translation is CASSYRTLAGDTQYF.

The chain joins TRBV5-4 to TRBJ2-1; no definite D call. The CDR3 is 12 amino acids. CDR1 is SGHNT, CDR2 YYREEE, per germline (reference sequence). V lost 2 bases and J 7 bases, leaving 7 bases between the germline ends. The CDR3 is CASSLEVNEQFF. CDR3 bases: TGTGCCAGCAGCTTAGAGGTAAATGAGCAGTTCTTC.

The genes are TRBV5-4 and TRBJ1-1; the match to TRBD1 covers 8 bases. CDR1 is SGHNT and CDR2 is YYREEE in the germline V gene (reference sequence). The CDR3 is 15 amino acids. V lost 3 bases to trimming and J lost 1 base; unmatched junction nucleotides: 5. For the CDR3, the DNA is TGTGCCAGCAGCTCCTCCGGGACAGGGAACACTGAAGCTTTCTTT. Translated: CASSSSGTGNTEAFF.

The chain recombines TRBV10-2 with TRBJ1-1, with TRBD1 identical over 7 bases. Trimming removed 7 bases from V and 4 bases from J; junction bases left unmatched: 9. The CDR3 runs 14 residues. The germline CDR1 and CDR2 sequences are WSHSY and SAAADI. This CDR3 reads CASIHQTGITEAFF. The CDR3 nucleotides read TGCGCCAGCATCCATCAGACAGGGATCACTGAAGCTTTCTTT.